The clone carrying this T cell receptor beta chain was detected ten times or more. The length of the CDR3 is 13 residues. With 3 bases removed from V and 7 bases from J, the gap between germline ends came to 15 bases. Germline CDR1 and CDR2: DFQATT and SNEGSKA (reference sequence). These data come from a study of T cells in Graves' hyperthyroidism and ophthalmopathy. The source material, RNA transcripts, was used to amplify TCR beta CDR3 regions. HTBI primers drove first-round RT-PCR of the TCR CDR3. TCRdb re-called the multiplex PCR reads through MiXCR, storing one row per CDR3 protein. The sample yields some 300,000 distinct CDR3 sequences, around 19% seen once.

Sequenced input: blood. The source is a man aged 50-59 years with Graves' ophthalmopathy. The rearrangement links TRBV20-1 to TRBJ1-2; a weak D match, TRBD1 (5 bases). CDR3: CSARGRDSFGYTF. DNA of the CDR3: TGCAGTGCTAGGGGCAGGGATTCATTTGGCTACACCTTC.